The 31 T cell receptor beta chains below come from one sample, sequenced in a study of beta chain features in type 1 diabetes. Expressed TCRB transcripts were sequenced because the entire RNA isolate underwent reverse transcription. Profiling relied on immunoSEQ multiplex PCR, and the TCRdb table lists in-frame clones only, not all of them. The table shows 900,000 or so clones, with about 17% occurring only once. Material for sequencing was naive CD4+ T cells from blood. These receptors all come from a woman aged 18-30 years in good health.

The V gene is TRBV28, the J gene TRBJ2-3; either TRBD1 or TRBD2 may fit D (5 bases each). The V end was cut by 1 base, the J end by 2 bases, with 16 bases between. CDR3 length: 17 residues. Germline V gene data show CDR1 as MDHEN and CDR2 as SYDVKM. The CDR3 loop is CASSLSAWGTLTDTQYF. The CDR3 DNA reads TGTGCCAGCAGTTTATCCGCCTGGGGGACGCTCACAGATACGCAGTATTTT. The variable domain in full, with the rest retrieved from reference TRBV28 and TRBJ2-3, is DVKVTQSSRYLVKRTGEKVFLECVQDMDHENMFWYRQDPGLGLRLIYFSYDVKMKEKGDIPEGYSVSREKKERFSLILESASTNQTSMYLCASSLSAWGTLTDTQYFGPGTRLTVL.

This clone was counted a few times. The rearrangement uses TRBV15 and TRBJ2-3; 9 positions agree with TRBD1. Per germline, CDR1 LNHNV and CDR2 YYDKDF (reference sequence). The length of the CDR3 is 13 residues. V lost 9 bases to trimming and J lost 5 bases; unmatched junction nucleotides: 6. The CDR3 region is CATNRGQGDTQYF. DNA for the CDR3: TGTGCCACTAACAGGGGGCAAGGAGATACGCAGTATTTT.

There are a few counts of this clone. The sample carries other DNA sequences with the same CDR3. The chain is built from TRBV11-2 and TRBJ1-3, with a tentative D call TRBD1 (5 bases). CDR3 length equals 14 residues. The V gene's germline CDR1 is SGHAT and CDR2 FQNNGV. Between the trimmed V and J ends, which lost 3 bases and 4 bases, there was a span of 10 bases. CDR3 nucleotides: TGTGCCAGCAGCTTCACAGACAGCGGAAACACCATATATTTT. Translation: CASSFTDSGNTIYF.

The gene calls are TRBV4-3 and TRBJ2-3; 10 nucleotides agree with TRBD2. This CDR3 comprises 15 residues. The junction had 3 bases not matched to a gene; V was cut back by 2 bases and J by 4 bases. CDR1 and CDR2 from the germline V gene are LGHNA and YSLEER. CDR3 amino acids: CASSQLTSGSDTQYF. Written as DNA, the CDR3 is TGCGCCAGCAGCCAACTGACTAGCGGGTCAGATACGCAGTATTTT.

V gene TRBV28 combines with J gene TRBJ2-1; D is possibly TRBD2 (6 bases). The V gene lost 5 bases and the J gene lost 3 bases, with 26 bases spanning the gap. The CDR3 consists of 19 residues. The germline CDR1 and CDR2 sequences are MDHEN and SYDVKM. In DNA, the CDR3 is TGTGCCAGCAGTACGCTAATCCCCAAACTAGCTTCAAGCTACAATGAGCAGTTCTTC. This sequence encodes CASSTLIPKLASSYNEQFF.

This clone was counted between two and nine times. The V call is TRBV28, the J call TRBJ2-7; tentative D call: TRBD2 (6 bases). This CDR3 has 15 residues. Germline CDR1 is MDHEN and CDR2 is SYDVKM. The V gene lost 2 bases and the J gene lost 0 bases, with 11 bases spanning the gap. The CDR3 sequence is CASSLHPGSSYEQYF. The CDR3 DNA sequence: TGTGCCAGCAGTTTACACCCCGGGAGCTCCTACGAGCAGTACTTC.

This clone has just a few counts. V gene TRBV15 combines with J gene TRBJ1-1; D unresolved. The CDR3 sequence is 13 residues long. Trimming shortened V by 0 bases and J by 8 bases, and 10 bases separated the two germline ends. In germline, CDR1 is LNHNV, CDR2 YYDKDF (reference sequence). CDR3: CATSRDPDREAFF. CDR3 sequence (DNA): TGTGCCACCAGCAGAGACCCCGATCGCGAAGCTTTCTTT.

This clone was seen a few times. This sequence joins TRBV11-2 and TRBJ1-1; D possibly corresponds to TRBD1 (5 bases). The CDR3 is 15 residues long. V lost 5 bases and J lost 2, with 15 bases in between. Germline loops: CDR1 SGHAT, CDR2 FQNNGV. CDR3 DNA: TGTGCCAGCAGCCGATTTCGGGGCACTAACACTGAAGCTTTCTTT. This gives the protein CASSRFRGTNTEAFF.

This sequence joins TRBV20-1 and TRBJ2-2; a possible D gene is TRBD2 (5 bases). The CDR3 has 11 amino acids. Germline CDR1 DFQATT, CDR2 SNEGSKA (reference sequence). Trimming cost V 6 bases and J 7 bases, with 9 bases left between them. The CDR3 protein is CSAMRVGELFF. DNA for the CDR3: TGCAGTGCCATGAGGGTCGGGGAGCTGTTTTTT.

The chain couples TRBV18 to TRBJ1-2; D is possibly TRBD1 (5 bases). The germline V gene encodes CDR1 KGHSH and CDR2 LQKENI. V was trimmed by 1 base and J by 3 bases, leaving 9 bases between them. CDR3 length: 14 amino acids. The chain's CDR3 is CASSPQGQHYGYTF. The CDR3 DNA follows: TGTGCCAGCTCACCACAGGGGCAACACTATGGCTACACCTTC.

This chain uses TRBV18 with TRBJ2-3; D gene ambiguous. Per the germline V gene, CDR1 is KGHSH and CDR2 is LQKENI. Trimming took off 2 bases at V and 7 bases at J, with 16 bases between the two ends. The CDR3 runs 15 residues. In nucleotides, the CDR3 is TGTGCCAGCTCACCAATTCCTGAGGCCAGAAATACGCAGTATTTT. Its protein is CASSPIPEARNTQYF.

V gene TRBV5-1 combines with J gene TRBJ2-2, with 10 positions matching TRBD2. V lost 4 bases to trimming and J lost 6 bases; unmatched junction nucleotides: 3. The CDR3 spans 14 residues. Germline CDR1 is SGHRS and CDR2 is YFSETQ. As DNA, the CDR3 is TGCGCCAGCAGCCTGGGGACTAGCGCCGGGGAGCTGTTTTTT. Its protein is CASSLGTSAGELFF.

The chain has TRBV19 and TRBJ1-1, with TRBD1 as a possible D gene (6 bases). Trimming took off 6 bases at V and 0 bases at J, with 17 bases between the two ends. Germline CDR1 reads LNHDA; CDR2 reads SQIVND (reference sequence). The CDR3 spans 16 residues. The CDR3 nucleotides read TGTGCCAGTAGCATCTCCAGGGGTACCGTGAACACTGAAGCTTTCTTT. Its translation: CASSISRGTVNTEAFF.

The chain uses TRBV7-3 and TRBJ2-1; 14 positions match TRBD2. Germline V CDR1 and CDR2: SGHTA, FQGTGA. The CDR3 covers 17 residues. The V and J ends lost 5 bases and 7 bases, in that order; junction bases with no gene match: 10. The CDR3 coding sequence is TGTGCCAGCAGCCCAACCCATGGACTAGCGGGGGGTAATGAGCAGTTCTTC. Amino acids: CASSPTHGLAGGNEQFF.

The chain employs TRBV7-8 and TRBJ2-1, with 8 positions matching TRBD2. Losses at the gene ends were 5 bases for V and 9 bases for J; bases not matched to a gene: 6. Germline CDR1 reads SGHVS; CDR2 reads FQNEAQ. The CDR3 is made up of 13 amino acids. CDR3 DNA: TGTGCCAGCAGCCCGCAAGCGGGAGTTGAGCAGTTCTTC. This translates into CASSPQAGVEQFF.

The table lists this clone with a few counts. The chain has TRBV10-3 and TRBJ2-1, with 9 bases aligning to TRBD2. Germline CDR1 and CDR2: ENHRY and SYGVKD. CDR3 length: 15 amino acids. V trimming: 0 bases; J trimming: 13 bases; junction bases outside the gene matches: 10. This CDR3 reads CAISESGTSPIEQFF. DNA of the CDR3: TGTGCCATCAGTGAGTCCGGGACTAGCCCTATTGAACAGTTCTTC.

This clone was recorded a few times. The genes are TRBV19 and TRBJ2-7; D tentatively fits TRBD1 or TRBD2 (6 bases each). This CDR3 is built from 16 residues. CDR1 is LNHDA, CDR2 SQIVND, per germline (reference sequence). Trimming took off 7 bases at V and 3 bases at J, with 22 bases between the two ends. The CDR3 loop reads CASIHSAFRGVYEQYF. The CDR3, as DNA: TGTGCCAGTATTCATAGCGCCTTTAGGGGGGTCTACGAGCAGTACTTC.

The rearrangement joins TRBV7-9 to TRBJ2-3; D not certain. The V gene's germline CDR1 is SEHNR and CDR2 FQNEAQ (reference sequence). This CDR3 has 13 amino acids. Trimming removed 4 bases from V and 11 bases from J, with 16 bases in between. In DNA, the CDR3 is TGTGCCAGCAGCTCCAGCCCCGAGTGGCAGCAGTATTTT. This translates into CASSSSPEWQQYF.

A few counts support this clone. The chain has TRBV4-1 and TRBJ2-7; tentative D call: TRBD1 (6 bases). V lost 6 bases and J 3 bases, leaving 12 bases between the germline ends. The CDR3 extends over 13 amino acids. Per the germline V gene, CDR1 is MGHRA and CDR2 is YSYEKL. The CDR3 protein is CASSLDRSYEQYF. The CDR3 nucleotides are TGCGCCAGCAGTCTCGACAGGAGCTACGAGCAGTACTTC.

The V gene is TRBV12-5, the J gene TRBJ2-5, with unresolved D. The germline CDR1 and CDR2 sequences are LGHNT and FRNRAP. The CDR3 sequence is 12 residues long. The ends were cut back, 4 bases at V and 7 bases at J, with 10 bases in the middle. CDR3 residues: CASGSLSGTQYF. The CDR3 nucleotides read TGTGCTAGTGGTTCCCTCTCGGGGACCCAGTACTTC. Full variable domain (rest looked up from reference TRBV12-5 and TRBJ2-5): DARVTQTPRHKVTEMGQEVTMRCQPILGHNTVFWYRQTMMQGLELLAYFRNRAPLDDSGMPKDRFSAEMPDATLATLKIQPSEPRDSAVYFCASGSLSGTQYFGPGTRLLVL.

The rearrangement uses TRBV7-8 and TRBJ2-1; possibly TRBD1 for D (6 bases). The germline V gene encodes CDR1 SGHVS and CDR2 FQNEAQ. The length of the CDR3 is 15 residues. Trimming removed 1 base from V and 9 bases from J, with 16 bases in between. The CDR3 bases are TGTGCCAGCAGCTTAGGCGGTGCTAGGGGGAGTGAGCAGTTCTTC. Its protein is CASSLGGARGSEQFF. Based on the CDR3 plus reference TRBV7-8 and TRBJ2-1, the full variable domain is GAGVSQSPRYKVAKRGQDVALRCDPISGHVSLFWYQQALGQGPEFLTYFQNEAQLDKSGLPSDRFFAERPEGSVSTLKIQRTQQEDSAVYLCASSLGGARGSEQFFGPGTRLTVL.

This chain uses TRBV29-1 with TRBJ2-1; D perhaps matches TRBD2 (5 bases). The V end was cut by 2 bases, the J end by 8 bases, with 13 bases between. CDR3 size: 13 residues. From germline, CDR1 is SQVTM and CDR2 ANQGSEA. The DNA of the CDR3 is TGCAGCGTTGAATGGACCCACGGGGATGAGCAGTTCTTC. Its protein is CSVEWTHGDEQFF.

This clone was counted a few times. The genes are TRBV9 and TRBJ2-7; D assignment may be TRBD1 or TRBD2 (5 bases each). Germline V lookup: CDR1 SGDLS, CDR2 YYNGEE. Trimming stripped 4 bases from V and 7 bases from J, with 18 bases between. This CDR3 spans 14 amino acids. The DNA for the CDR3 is TGTGCCAGCAGCCACGGGGCAGGGTTCGGGGAGCAGTACTTC. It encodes CASSHGAGFGEQYF.

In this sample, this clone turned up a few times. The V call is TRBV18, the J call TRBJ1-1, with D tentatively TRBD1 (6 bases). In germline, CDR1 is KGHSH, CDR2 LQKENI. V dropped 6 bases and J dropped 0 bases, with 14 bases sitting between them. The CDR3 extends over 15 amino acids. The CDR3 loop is CASSEVAGVNTEAFF. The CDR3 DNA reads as TGTGCCAGCTCCGAGGTGGCAGGGGTGAACACTGAAGCTTTCTTT.

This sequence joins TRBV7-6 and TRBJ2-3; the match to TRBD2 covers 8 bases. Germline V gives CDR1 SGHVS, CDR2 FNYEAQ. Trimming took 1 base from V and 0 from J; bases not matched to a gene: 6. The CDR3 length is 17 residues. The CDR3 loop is CASSLGSAGVSTDTQYF. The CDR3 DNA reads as TGTGCCAGCAGCTTAGGGTCAGCGGGAGTAAGCACAGATACGCAGTATTTT.

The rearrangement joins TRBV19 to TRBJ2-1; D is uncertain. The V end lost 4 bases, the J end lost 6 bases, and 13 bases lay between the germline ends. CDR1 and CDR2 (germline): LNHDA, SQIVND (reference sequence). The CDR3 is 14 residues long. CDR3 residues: CASSTPTPRNEQFF. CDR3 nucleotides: TGTGCCAGTAGTACTCCGACCCCGCGCAATGAGCAGTTCTTC. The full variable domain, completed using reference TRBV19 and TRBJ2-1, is DGGITQSPKYLFRKEGQNVTLSCEQNLNHDAMYWYRQDPGQGLRLIYYSQIVNDFQKGDIAEGYSVSREKKESFPLTVTSAQKNPTAFYLCASSTPTPRNEQFFGPGTRLTVL.

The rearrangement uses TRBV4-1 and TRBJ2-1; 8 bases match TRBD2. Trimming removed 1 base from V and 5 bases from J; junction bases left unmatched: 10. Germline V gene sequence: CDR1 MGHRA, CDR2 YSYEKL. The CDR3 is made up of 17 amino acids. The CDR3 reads CASSQGGLVSPNNEQFF. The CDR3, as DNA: TGCGCCAGCAGCCAAGGGGGACTAGTCAGCCCCAACAATGAGCAGTTCTTC.

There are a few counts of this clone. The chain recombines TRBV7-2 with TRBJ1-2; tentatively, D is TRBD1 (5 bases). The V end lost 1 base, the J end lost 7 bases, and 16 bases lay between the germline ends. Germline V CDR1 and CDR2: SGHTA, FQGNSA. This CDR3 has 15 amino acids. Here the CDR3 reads CASSLVRTLYGGYTF. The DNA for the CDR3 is TGTGCCAGCAGCTTAGTTAGGACACTTTATGGTGGCTACACCTTC.

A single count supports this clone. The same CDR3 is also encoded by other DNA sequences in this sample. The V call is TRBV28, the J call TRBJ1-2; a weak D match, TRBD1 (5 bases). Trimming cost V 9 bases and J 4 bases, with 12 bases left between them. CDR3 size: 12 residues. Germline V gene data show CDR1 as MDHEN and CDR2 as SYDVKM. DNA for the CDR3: TGTGCCAGTAGAGGTGGGGGCTATGGCTACACCTTC. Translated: CASRGGGYGYTF.

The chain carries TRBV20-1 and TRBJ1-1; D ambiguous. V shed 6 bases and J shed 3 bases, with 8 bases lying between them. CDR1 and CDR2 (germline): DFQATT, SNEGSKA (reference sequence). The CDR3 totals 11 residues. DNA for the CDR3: TGCAGTGCGGATGGTTACACTGAAGCTTTCTTT. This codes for CSADGYTEAFF.

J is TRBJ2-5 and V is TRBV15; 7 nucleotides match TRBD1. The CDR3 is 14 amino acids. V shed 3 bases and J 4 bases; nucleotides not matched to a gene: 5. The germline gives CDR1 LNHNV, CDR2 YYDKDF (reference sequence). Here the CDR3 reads CATSRTGFRETQYF. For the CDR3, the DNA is TGTGCCACCAGCAGGACAGGGTTCAGAGAGACCCAGTACTTC.